These 29 T cell receptor beta chains share one sample of origin, sequenced in a study of tumor and adjacent non-tumor tissue in lung cancer. The template was RNA from unsorted bulk tissue. Distant lung tissue was collected more than 3 cm away from the tumor edge. TCRbeta libraries were built with three rounds of nested PCR, modified from ARM-PCR. TCRdb analysed the multiplex PCR reads with MiXCR anew, one entry per CDR3 protein. In the table there are 50,000 to 70,000 distinct CDR3 sequences, around 61% of which are singletons. Sequenced: distant non-tumor lung tissue. Source of these receptors: a man in his 70s with non-small cell lung cancer.

With regard to this clonotype: Mismatch with germline at one junction end may stem from a read error. The CDR3 nucleotides read TGTGCCAACAGCTCAATTTACCGGACTAGCGTGTATGAGCAGCTCTTC. This sequence encodes CANSSIYRTSVYEQLF. The rearrangement uses TRBV4-2 and TRBJ2-1, with 9 bases that match TRBD2. The CDR3 is 16 residues long. Germline loops: CDR1 LGHNA, CDR2 YNFKEQ.

Of note for this clonotype: Without the conserved terminal phenylalanine or tryptophan, this CDR3 likely stems from a read error. The genes are TRBV11-2 and TRBJ2-7; the D gene is possibly TRBD2 (7 bases). Germline values: CDR1 SGHAT, CDR2 FQNNGV. This CDR3 has 15 amino acids. In nucleotides, the CDR3 is TGTACCAGCAGCCCGGCGGGGGCCACCTACCACGAGCAGTACCTC. It translates to CTSSPAGATYHEQYL.

To note about this clonotype: A read error may be the cause here, since a much bigger clone is one base away. The rearrangement joins TRBV10-3 to TRBJ2-7; a weak D match, TRBD2 (6 bases). The CDR3 has 15 residues. V was pared by 0 bases and J by 5 bases, with 14 bases between. Germline values: CDR1 ENHRY, CDR2 SYGVKD. The DNA of the CDR3 is TGTGCCATCAGTGAGTCGGAACGGGGGATGAACGAGCAGTACTTC. Residues: CAISESERGMNEQYF.

CDR3 loop: CASSDGSSGANVLTF. The CDR3 bases are TGTGCCAGCAGTGACGGCAGCTCTGGGGCCAACGTCCTGACTTTC. The chain recombines TRBV6-4 with TRBJ2-6; D gene unclear. The ends were cut back, 2 bases at V and 0 bases at J, with 5 bases in the middle. CDR3 size: 15 residues. CDR1 is MRHNA, CDR2 SNTAGT, per germline.

The chain uses TRBV2 and TRBJ1-2, with a possible D match to TRBD1 (6 bases). Per germline, CDR1 SNHLY and CDR2 FYNNEI. V was cut by 2 bases and J by 2 bases, with 9 bases left in between. This CDR3 contains 14 residues. Here the CDR3 reads CASSEQGYNYGYTF. The CDR3 DNA is TGTGCCAGCAGTGAACAGGGGTACAACTATGGCTACACCTTC.

This clonotype showed up many times. The chain links TRBV7-9 to TRBJ2-7; D is possibly TRBD1 (5 bases). Germline V gives CDR1 SEHNR, CDR2 FQNEAQ (reference sequence). Trimming left V 5 bases short and J 4 bases short, with 15 bases between. The length of the CDR3 is 14 residues. This CDR3 reads CASSNGGRVYEQYF. The CDR3 DNA is TGTGCCAGCAGCAACGGCGGCAGGGTATACGAGCAGTACTTC.

In its sample, this clonotype was seen many times. The CDR3, as DNA: TGTGCCAGCAGACCCCTCCCAAGCACAGATACGCAGTATTTT. This encodes CASRPLPSTDTQYF. The chain carries TRBV28 and TRBJ2-3; D remains ambiguous. V was cut by 6 bases and J by 0 bases, with 10 bases left in between. Per germline, CDR1 MDHEN and CDR2 SYDVKM. This CDR3 comprises 14 residues.

This clonotype has a count of ten or more. The rearrangement joins TRBV5-4 to TRBJ2-2; TRBD2 matches 11 bases. V gave up 4 bases and J gave up 3 bases; unmatched junction bases: 5. The CDR3 totals 16 residues. The germline V gene has CDR1 SGHNT and CDR2 YYREEE (reference sequence). This CDR3 is CASSPGTSGDTGELFF. Written as DNA, the CDR3 is TGTGCCAGCAGCCCAGGGACTAGCGGAGACACCGGGGAGCTGTTTTTT. The whole variable domain, remainder taken from reference TRBV5-4 and TRBJ2-2, is ETGVTQSPTHLIKTRGQQVTLRCSSQSGHNTVSWYQQALGQGPQFIFQYYREEENGRGNFPPRFSGLQFPNYSSELNVNALELDDSALYLCASSPGTSGDTGELFFGEGSRLTVL.

A word on this clonotype: The junction and the germline gene differ at one end; a read error may be behind it. This chain uses TRBV5-4 with TRBJ2-1, with D possibly being TRBD2 (6 bases). CDR3 length: 15 residues. Per germline, CDR1 SGHNT and CDR2 YYREEE (reference sequence). The CDR3, as DNA: TGTGCCAGCAGCCCCCGGGACTCTTTCTGCAATGTGCAGTTCTTC. It specifies CASSPRDSFCNVQFF.

Concerning this clonotype itself: The germline gene is not matched at one end of the junction; a read error may be the cause. J is TRBJ1-3 and V is TRBV7-8; the D is unclear. There are 14 residues in the CDR3. Germline V gene sequence: CDR1 SGHVS, CDR2 FQNEAQ. The CDR3 protein is CASSLAVAGNTLYF. The CDR3, as DNA: TGTGCCAGCAGCTTAGCAGTCGCCGGAAACACCCTATATTTT.

This clonotype occurred many times. The rearrangement joins TRBV29-1 to TRBJ2-3; TRBD1 might be the D (6 bases). Germline V CDR1 and CDR2: SQVTM, ANQGSEA. The CDR3 consists of 14 residues. The V end lost 6 bases, the J end lost 1 base, and 14 bases lay between the germline ends. For the CDR3, the DNA is TGCAGCGTAAGAGGACAGCCTGGCACAGATACGCAGTATTTT. Protein product: CSVRGQPGTDTQYF.

Concerning this clonotype: Being one base from a much bigger clone, this may be a read error. The chain carries TRBV7-9 and TRBJ1-2; D ambiguous. Germline values: CDR1 SEHNR, CDR2 FQNEAQ (reference sequence). Between the trimmed V and J ends, which lost 1 base and 12 bases, there was a span of 21 bases. The CDR3 extends over 15 amino acids. The CDR3 is CASSLDDGAGYGNTF. The CDR3 DNA reads as TGTGCCAGCAGCTTAGACGACGGTGCGGGGTACGGCAACACCTTC.

This clonotype is labeled medium-sized. This chain links TRBV29-1 with TRBJ2-5; tentatively, D is TRBD1 (6 bases). V was clipped by 6 bases and J by 0 bases, with 14 bases between them. The CDR3 runs to 14 residues. CDR1 SQVTM and CDR2 ANQGSEA come from the germline V gene. The DNA for the CDR3 is TGCAGCGTCCAAATTCAGGGGTACCAAGAGACCCAGTACTTC. This gives the protein CSVQIQGYQETQYF.

As for this clonotype: It may be a read error: a sequence one base away is much more abundant. This sequence joins TRBV6-1 and TRBJ1-5, with D perhaps matching TRBD1 (5 bases). CDR3 size: 14 residues. CDR1 is MNHNS, CDR2 SASEGT, per germline. The CDR3 is CANSEVGGNQPQHF. CDR3 bases: TGTGCCAACAGTGAGGTTGGGGGGAATCAGCCCCAGCATTTT.

This clonotype has ten or more counts. V and J are TRBV10-3 and TRBJ2-7, with 10 bases aligning to TRBD1. The germline gives CDR1 ENHRY, CDR2 SYGVKD. The CDR3 totals 14 residues. Trimming at V came to 9 bases and at J to 1 base, leaving 6 bases not matched to a gene. The CDR3 here is CAIRPGQGSYEQYF. CDR3 bases: TGTGCCATTAGACCGGGACAGGGGTCCTACGAGCAGTACTTC.

Turning to this clonotype: Without the conserved terminal phenylalanine or tryptophan, this CDR3 likely stems from a read error. The V call is TRBV11-2, the J call TRBJ2-5; D remains ambiguous. The CDR3 is 14 amino acids. CDR1 is SGHAT and CDR2 is FQNNGV in the germline V gene. CDR3 loop: CASGSWDGQETQYS. The CDR3 bases are TGTGCCAGTGGCTCCTGGGATGGCCAAGAGACTCAGTACTCC.

Details on this clonotype: At one boundary the junction diverges from the germline segment, which might be a read error. This chain links TRBV11-2 with TRBJ1-3; D not certain. CDR1 and CDR2 (germline): SGHAT, FQNNGV. This CDR3 contains 15 residues. The CDR3 nucleotides read TGTTCCAGCAGCTTGGGCACGAGCTCTGGAATCACCATATATTTT. This translates into CSSSLGTSSGITIYF. Full variable domain (rest looked up from reference TRBV11-2 and TRBJ1-3): EAGVAQSPRYKIIEKRQSVAFWCNPISGHATLYWYQQILGQGPKLLIQFQNNGVVDDSQLPKDRFSAERLKGVDSTLKIQPAKLEDSAVYLCSSSLGTSSGITIYFGEGSWLTVV.

Note on this clonotype: This may come from a read error, since a much larger clone is one base off. As DNA, the CDR3 is TGTGCCAGCAGTTACTCCGGGAGGAGCAACAATGAGCAGATCTTC. Translating it yields CASSYSGRSNNEQIF. V gene TRBV6-2 or TRBV6-3 combines with J gene TRBJ2-1, with 7 bases lining up with TRBD2. This CDR3 spans 15 amino acids. Germline V gene lookup returns CDR1 MNHEY and CDR2 SVGEGT.

There are many counts of this clonotype. V usage is TRBV5-1 and J usage is TRBJ2-5; D uncertain. Trimming removed 0 bases at V and 5 bases at J, with 14 bases between. This CDR3 comprises 15 residues. CDR1 is SGHRS and CDR2 is YFSETQ in the germline V gene. The CDR3 DNA follows: TGCGCCAGCAGCTTGGGGTACGGGCAGTCGGAGACCCAGTACTTC. Encoded protein: CASSLGYGQSETQYF.

Note on this clonotype: The germline gene is not matched at one end of the junction; a read error may be the cause. The chain recombines TRBV2 with TRBJ2-7, with D possibly being TRBD2 (5 bases). CDR1 SNHLY and CDR2 FYNNEI come from the germline V gene. This CDR3 comprises 13 residues. This CDR3 reads CANSGVQSYEQCF. The CDR3 DNA reads TGTGCCAACAGCGGAGTCCAATCCTACGAGCAGTGCTTC.

Regarding this clonotype: A much larger clone sits a single nucleotide away, making a read error possible. V and J are TRBV28 and TRBJ2-5, with D perhaps TRBD1 (5 bases). Germline-derived CDR1 and CDR2 are MDHEN and SYDVKM. V lost 4 bases to trimming and J lost 1 base, with 10 bases between them. This CDR3 contains 14 residues. The CDR3 DNA reads TGTGCCAGCAGTTCTCACCAGGGCCAAGAGACCCAGTACTTC. It translates to CASSSHQGQETQYF.

On this clonotype: No conserved phenylalanine or tryptophan ends this CDR3, so it is likely a read error. The chain has TRBV11-1 and TRBJ2-1; 7 bases line up with TRBD2. The J segment lost 0 bases and the V segment lost 5 bases, leaving 7 bases of the junction unmatched. Germline assignment: CDR1 SGHAT and CDR2 FQDESV (reference sequence). CDR3 length: 16 residues. DNA of the CDR3: TGTGCCAGCAGCCCAACTGGCGGGAGCTCCTACAATGAGCAGTTCTCC. It translates to CASSPTGGSSYNEQFS.

As to this clonotype: A much larger clonotype is one base distant, so this may be a read error. The chain has TRBV7-9 and TRBJ2-1, with 7 bases aligning to TRBD1. With V trimmed by 4 bases and J by 4 bases, 7 bases remained unmatched. The CDR3 covers 15 residues. CDR1 and CDR2 from the germline V gene are SEHNR and FQNEAQ (reference sequence). The CDR3 loop reads CASSSSGTAYNEQFF. As DNA, the CDR3 is TGTGCCAGCAGCTCCTCCGGGACAGCATACAATGAGCAGTTCTTC.

For this clonotype: This may come from a read error, since a much larger clone is one base off. The chain joins TRBV10-3 to TRBJ2-7, with D perhaps matching TRBD2 (7 bases). This CDR3 is built from 13 residues. CDR1 and CDR2 (germline): ENHRY, SYGVKD. The CDR3 loop reads CVISGGGLYEQYF. The CDR3 DNA follows: TGTGTCATCAGTGGCGGGGGCCTCTACGAGCAGTACTTC.

Worth noting for this clonotype: The junction differs from germline at one of its ends, possibly a read error. The chain employs TRBV11-2 and TRBJ2-3, with 7 bases aligning to TRBD2. This CDR3 is built from 17 residues. Germline V gene sequence: CDR1 SGHAT, CDR2 FQNNGV. The CDR3 reads CASSLETGRDRTDTQYF. The CDR3 DNA reads TGTGCCAGCAGCTTAGAAACGGGGAGGGATAGAACAGACACGCAGTATTTT.

This chain uses TRBV6-2 or TRBV6-3 with TRBJ2-5; 7 nucleotides agree with TRBD2. This CDR3 has 17 amino acids. From germline, CDR1 is MNHEY and CDR2 SVGEGT. V was pared by 0 bases and J by 4 bases, with 11 bases of the junction left unmatched. CDR3 loop: CASSYSTSRGSRETQYF. In DNA form, the CDR3 reads TGTGCCAGCAGTTACTCGACCTCGCGGGGGAGTCGAGAGACCCAGTACTTC.

Details on this clonotype: It may be a read error: a sequence one base away is much more abundant. This chain uses TRBV4-2 with TRBJ2-3; D unresolved. CDR1 and CDR2 from the germline V gene are LGHNA and YNFKEQ. The CDR3 is made up of 19 amino acids. Here the CDR3 reads CANSQYVILEQLITDTQYF. The DNA for the CDR3 is TGTGCCAACAGCCAATATGTTATATTGGAACAGCTCATCACAGATACGCAGTATTTT.

The chain has TRBV29-1 and TRBJ2-1, with D maybe TRBD2 (5 bases). With 8 bases removed from V and 10 bases from J, the gap between germline ends came to 27 bases. CDR1 is SQVTM and CDR2 is ANQGSEA in the germline V gene. The CDR3 is made up of 15 amino acids. The chain's CDR3 is CSIPGGCSRGWEQFF. CDR3 nucleotide sequence: TGCAGCATACCTGGCGGGTGTTCGCGTGGTTGGGAGCAGTTCTTC.

As concerns this clonotype: It may be a read error: a sequence one base away is much more abundant. Since the CDR3 does not end with the conserved phenylalanine or tryptophan, this likely comes from a read error. The rearrangement links TRBV10-3 to TRBJ2-2; possible D gene TRBD1, 5 bases. Trimming stripped 0 bases from V and 4 bases from J, with 9 bases between. The CDR3 is 15 residues long. CDR1 is ENHRY and CDR2 is SYGVKD in the germline V gene. This CDR3 is CAISESTQGTGELFC. The CDR3 nucleotides are TGTGCCATCAGTGAGTCGACTCAGGGCACCGGGGAGCTGTTTTGT.